The next 27 T cell receptor beta chains were all read from a single sample in a study of blood T cells in healthy people across ages. For the second PCR, which ran for roughly 7 to 11 cycles, a sample-barcoded 5' primer and a J-beta primer mix were used. TCRdb recomputed calls from the 5' RACE reads with MiXCR, one row per CDR3 protein. The sample lists just over 1 million distinct CDR3 sequences; 45% were seen once. Sequenced: blood. Source of these receptors: an older woman in good health.

The chain recombines TRBV10-1 with TRBJ1-2; D is possibly TRBD1 (5 bases). Trimming took 3 bases from V and 3 from J, leaving 11 bases between them. The CDR3 covers 14 residues. Germline assignment: CDR1 WNHNN and CDR2 SYGVQD (reference sequence). CDR3 bases: TGCGCCAGCAGTGACAGGGTTTATGACTATGGCTACACCTTC. Residues: CASSDRVYDYGYTF.

This rearrangement joins TRBV10-3 to TRBJ1-1; tentative D call: TRBD1 (6 bases). V was cut by 9 bases and J by 1 base, with 18 bases left in between. CDR1 ENHRY and CDR2 SYGVKD come from the germline V gene. CDR3 size: 15 residues. CDR3: CAIASQQGENTEAFF. CDR3 bases: TGTGCCATAGCAAGTCAACAGGGAGAGAACACTGAAGCTTTCTTT.

In this sample, this clonotype turned up a few times. The genes are TRBV30 and TRBJ2-7, with 7 bases aligning to TRBD1. J gave up 6 bases and V 0 bases, and 14 bases lay outside the gene matches. Germline CDR1 is GTSNPN and CDR2 is SVGIG (reference sequence). The CDR3 runs 16 residues. The CDR3: CAWSVLLRGPGSEQYF. Written as DNA, the CDR3 is TGTGCCTGGAGTGTTCTCCTTAGGGGGCCTGGTAGCGAGCAGTACTTC.

The chain joins TRBV6-6 to TRBJ2-1; no clear D gene. CDR1 and CDR2 (germline): MNHNY, SVGAGI (reference sequence). There are 14 residues in the CDR3. Trimming stripped 2 bases from V and 8 bases from J, with 13 bases between. The CDR3 nucleotides are TGTGCCAGCAGTTACCGGTCCGGGTCAGATGAGCAGTTCTTC. Protein: CASSYRSGSDEQFF.

This clonotype has just a few counts. The CDR3 region has the DNA TGTGCCAGCAGTTTATCGGGGGATCCTGGGGCCAACGTCCTGACTTTC. The encoded protein is CASSLSGDPGANVLTF. V usage is TRBV27 and J usage is TRBJ2-6; D tentatively reads TRBD1 or TRBD2 (5 bases each). Germline V lookup: CDR1 MNHEY, CDR2 SMNVEV (reference sequence). V was trimmed by 0 bases and J by 2 bases, leaving 8 bases between them. The CDR3 totals 16 residues.

V is TRBV2 and J is TRBJ2-3; D gene unclear. This CDR3 spans 14 amino acids. The germline CDR1 and CDR2 sequences are SNHLY and FYNNEI. Trimming removed 7 bases at V and 3 bases at J, with 14 bases between. For the CDR3, the DNA is TGTGCCAGCAAGCCCAGACGCGGTACAGATACGCAGTATTTT. Its translation: CASKPRRGTDTQYF.

The genes are TRBV7-9 and TRBJ1-5; 9 nucleotides line up with TRBD1. Germline-derived CDR1 and CDR2 are SEHNR and FQNEAQ (reference sequence). Trimming took 1 base from V and 1 from J; bases not matched to a gene: 5. CDR3 length equals 17 residues. CDR3 protein: CASSLVGTGISNQPQHF. DNA of the CDR3: TGTGCCAGCAGCTTAGTCGGGACAGGGATAAGCAATCAGCCCCAGCATTTT.

The J gene is TRBJ2-5, the V gene TRBV4-1, with D perhaps matching TRBD1 or TRBD2 (5 bases each). Deletions cut 2 bases from V and 11 bases from J, with 18 bases between. This CDR3 contains 14 residues. Per germline, CDR1 MGHRA and CDR2 YSYEKL. For the CDR3, the DNA is TGCGCCAGCAGCCAACGGGGCCGCCCCAATGAGCAGTACTTC. Translated, it gives CASSQRGRPNEQYF.

This clonotype has more than one count but fewer than ten. The chain couples TRBV11-2 to TRBJ2-7; D uncertain. The CDR3 consists of 16 residues. V lost 1 base and J lost 2, with 15 bases in between. Germline V gives CDR1 SGHAT, CDR2 FQNNGV. The chain's CDR3 is CASSLASTSPAYEQYF. For the CDR3, the DNA is TGTGCCAGCAGCTTAGCTAGTACAAGCCCCGCCTACGAGCAGTACTTC.

The V and J genes are TRBV20-1 and TRBJ2-5, with TRBD2 matching over 8 bases. The J call is doubtful: the DNA matches TRBJ2-7 better. Germline CDR1 reads DFQATT; CDR2 reads SNEGSKA (reference sequence). The length of the CDR3 is 14 residues. The CDR3 DNA follows: TGCAGTGCTAGGAGGGCAGCGGGAGCCTACGAGCAGTACTTC. It specifies CSARRAAGAYEQYF.

With respect to this clonotype: This may stem from a read error, because a much larger clone lies one nucleotide away. The V and J genes are TRBV29-1 and TRBJ2-3; D is tentatively TRBD1 or TRBD2 (6 bases each). The CDR3 has 14 amino acids. Germline V gene lookup returns CDR1 SQVTM and CDR2 ANQGSEA. V lost 6 bases and J 0 bases, leaving 13 bases between the germline ends. CDR3 amino acids: CSVGGRHSTDTQYF. CDR3 bases: TGCAGCGTCGGGGGCCGCCACAGCACAGATACGCAGTATTTT.

V is TRBV29-1 and J is TRBJ2-7; D is unresolved. Trimming pared 4 bases from V and 3 bases from J, leaving 7 bases between. The CDR3 totals 11 residues. Germline values: CDR1 SQVTM, CDR2 ANQGSEA. The CDR3 DNA follows: TGCAGCGTTGGATATAACTACGAGCAGTACTTC. It encodes CSVGYNYEQYF.

There are many counts of this clonotype. The CDR3, as DNA: TGCAGCGTTCGGGACGGTACCTACGAGCAGTACTTC. Its protein is CSVRDGTYEQYF. J is TRBJ2-7 and V is TRBV29-1; D is possibly TRBD1 or TRBD2 (5 bases each). Germline CDR1 reads SQVTM; CDR2 reads ANQGSEA. This CDR3 is built from 12 residues. Trimming took 5 bases from V and 2 from J, leaving 10 bases between them.

The chain links TRBV7-9 to TRBJ2-3, with TRBD2 identical over 8 bases. After removal of 3 bases from V and 10 bases from J, the junction contained 12 bases not matched to a gene. The CDR3 loop spans 15 amino acids. Germline lookup yields CDR1 SEHNR and CDR2 FQNEAQ (reference sequence). The CDR3 coding sequence is TGTGCCAGCAGCTTTCCACTAGCGGCCGATGGGGCGCAGTATTTT. Its translation: CASSFPLAADGAQYF.

The chain links TRBV27 to TRBJ1-1, with D tentatively TRBD1 (5 bases). Germline V gives CDR1 MNHEY, CDR2 SMNVEV (reference sequence). V was pared by 5 bases and J by 3 bases, with 10 bases between. CDR3 size: 13 residues. CDR3 DNA: TGTGCCAGCAGTCTGCAGGGCCACACTGAAGCTTTCTTT. Its protein is CASSLQGHTEAFF.

The V and J genes are TRBV5-1 and TRBJ2-6, with 7 bases aligning to TRBD1. CDR1 is SGHRS, CDR2 YFSETQ, per germline. CDR3 length: 15 residues. Trimming cost V 4 bases and J 0 bases; bases outside gene matches: 1. For the CDR3, the DNA is TGCGCCAGCAGCGACAGGGTCTCTGGGGCCAACGTCCTGACTTTC. Translation gives CASSDRVSGANVLTF.

This clonotype was picked up many times. The gene calls are TRBV12-3 or TRBV12-4 and TRBJ2-1; 7 bases match TRBD2. This CDR3 contains 17 residues. V lost 4 bases, J lost 5 bases, and 14 bases stayed unmatched. This CDR3 is CASSSTPRAGNHNEQFF. The CDR3, as DNA: TGTGCCAGCAGTTCCACCCCACGAGCGGGGAACCACAATGAGCAGTTCTTC.

Here the CDR3 reads CASSLQGADYNEQFF. CDR3 DNA: TGTGCCAGCAGCTTACAGGGGGCGGACTACAATGAGCAGTTCTTC. The chain links TRBV7-9 to TRBJ2-1; 8 nucleotides match TRBD1. The CDR3 spans 15 residues. Germline CDR1 is SEHNR and CDR2 is FQNEAQ (reference sequence). V shed 2 bases and J 3 bases; nucleotides not matched to a gene: 3.

This clonotype has at least ten counts. The chain carries TRBV12-3 or TRBV12-4 and TRBJ2-5, with D perhaps TRBD1 or TRBD2 (5 bases each). V lost 2 bases, J lost 5 bases, and 12 bases lay in between. CDR3 length equals 14 residues. The DNA for the CDR3 is TGTGCCAGCAGTTTACAGGGACCCCAGGAGACCCAGTACTTC. This codes for CASSLQGPQETQYF.

This clonotype has a handful of counts. The CDR3 nucleotides read TGTGCCACCAGTGATTTTGGGACCGGGGATGAGACCCAGTACTTC. It is translated as CATSDFGTGDETQYF. The V and J genes are TRBV24-1 and TRBJ2-5; either TRBD1 or TRBD2 may supply D (5 bases each). The V and J ends lost 1 base and 5 bases respectively, with 13 bases between them. This CDR3 comprises 15 residues. Germline assignment: CDR1 KGHDR and CDR2 SFDVKD.

V gene TRBV13 combines with J gene TRBJ2-5, with D possibly matching TRBD2 (6 bases). From germline, CDR1 is PRHDT and CDR2 FYEKMQ (reference sequence). Trimming removed 3 bases at V and 11 bases at J, with 25 bases between. This CDR3 contains 16 residues. The CDR3 sequence: CASSFASSAAINEQYF. The CDR3 region has the DNA TGTGCCAGCAGCTTTGCGTCTAGCGCGGCGATCAATGAGCAGTACTTC. The full variable domain, completed using reference TRBV13 and TRBJ2-5, is AAGVIQSPRHLIKEKRETATLKCYPIPRHDTVYWYQQGPGQDPQFLISFYEKMQSDKGSIPDRFSAQQFSDYHSELNMSSLELGDSALYFCASSFASSAAINEQYFGPGTRLLVL.

The chain has TRBV7-3 and TRBJ2-1, with 12 bases matching TRBD2. The germline gives CDR1 SGHTA, CDR2 FQGTGA. The CDR3 covers 16 residues. Trimming at V came to 2 bases and at J to 4 bases, leaving 3 bases not matched to a gene. The CDR3 spells CASSLLAGGFYNEQFF. The DNA of the CDR3 is TGTGCCAGCAGCTTACTAGCGGGAGGGTTTTACAATGAGCAGTTCTTC.

V gene TRBV29-1 combines with J gene TRBJ1-1; TRBD1 might be the D (6 bases). Germline V gene data show CDR1 as SQVTM and CDR2 as ANQGSEA. The CDR3 is 13 amino acids. V was shortened by 3 bases and J by 5 bases, with 13 bases between the two germline ends. The DNA for the CDR3 is TGCAGCGTTGACAAGGGGGTAGGGACTGAAGCTTTCTTT. It codes for CSVDKGVGTEAFF.

Only one count was recorded for this clonotype. The chain carries TRBV7-9 and TRBJ2-1, with D unclear. The better agreement between TRBJ2-7 and the DNA end casts doubt on the J call. From germline, CDR1 is SEHNR and CDR2 FQNEAQ (reference sequence). The CDR3 is 15 amino acids. The CDR3 nucleotides read TGTGCCAGCAGCCCCACCTTACCCGCCTACAATGAGCAGTACTTC. This sequence encodes CASSPTLPAYNEQYF.

This clonotype was recorded only once. The chain is built from TRBV11-1 and TRBJ2-1; TRBD1 is a possible D gene (6 bases). The germline V gene has CDR1 SGHAT and CDR2 FQDESV (reference sequence). V shed 2 bases and J shed 5 bases, with 16 bases lying between them. The CDR3 spans 16 residues. The CDR3 region is CASSLRWQQGHNEQFF. Written as DNA, the CDR3 is TGTGCCAGCAGCTTAAGGTGGCAACAGGGACACAATGAGCAGTTCTTC.

This clonotype was recorded at least ten times. The chain carries TRBV27 and TRBJ2-1; 7 positions agree with TRBD1. There are 15 residues in the CDR3. From germline, CDR1 is MNHEY and CDR2 SMNVEV (reference sequence). The V and J ends lost 2 bases and 0 bases, in that order; junction bases with no gene match: 1. CDR3: CASSLRTGSYNEQFF. The DNA of the CDR3 is TGTGCCAGCAGTTTAAGGACAGGCTCCTACAATGAGCAGTTCTTC.

The rearrangement joins TRBV20-1 to TRBJ2-1; perhaps D is TRBD1 or TRBD2 (5 bases each). The CDR3 loop spans 15 amino acids. The V gene's germline CDR1 is DFQATT and CDR2 SNEGSKA (reference sequence). V lost 1 base, J lost 4 bases, and 14 bases lay in between. In DNA form, the CDR3 reads TGCAGTGCTAGAGGCGACAGAGAGGGGTACAATGAGCAGTTCTTC. Translating gives CSARGDREGYNEQFF.